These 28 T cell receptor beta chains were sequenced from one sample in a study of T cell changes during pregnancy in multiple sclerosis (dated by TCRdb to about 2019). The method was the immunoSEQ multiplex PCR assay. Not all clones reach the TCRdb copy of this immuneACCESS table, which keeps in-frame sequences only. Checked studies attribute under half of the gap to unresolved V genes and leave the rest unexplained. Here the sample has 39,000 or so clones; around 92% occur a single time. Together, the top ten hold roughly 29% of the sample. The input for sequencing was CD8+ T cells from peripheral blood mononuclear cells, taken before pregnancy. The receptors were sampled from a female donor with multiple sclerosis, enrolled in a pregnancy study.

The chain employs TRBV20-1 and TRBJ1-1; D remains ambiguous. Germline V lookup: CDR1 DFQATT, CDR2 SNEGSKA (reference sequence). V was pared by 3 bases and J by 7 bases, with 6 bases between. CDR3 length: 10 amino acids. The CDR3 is CSASYSEAFF. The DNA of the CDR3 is TGCAGTGCTAGCTACAGTGAAGCTTTCTTT.

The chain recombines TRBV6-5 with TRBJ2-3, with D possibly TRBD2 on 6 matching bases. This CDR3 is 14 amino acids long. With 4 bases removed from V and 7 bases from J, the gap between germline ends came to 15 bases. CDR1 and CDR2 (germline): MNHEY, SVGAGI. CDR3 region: CASSSGRMGNTQYF. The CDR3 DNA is TGTGCCAGCAGTTCAGGGAGGATGGGGAATACGCAGTATTTT.

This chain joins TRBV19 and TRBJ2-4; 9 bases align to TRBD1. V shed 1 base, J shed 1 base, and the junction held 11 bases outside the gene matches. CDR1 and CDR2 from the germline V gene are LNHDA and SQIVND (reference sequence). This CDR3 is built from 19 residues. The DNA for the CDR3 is TGTGCCAGTAGTATAGTGGTACCGGGGACAGGGAAGGCCAAAAACATTCAGTACTTC. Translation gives CASSIVVPGTGKAKNIQYF. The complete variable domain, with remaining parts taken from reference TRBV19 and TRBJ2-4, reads DGGITQSPKYLFRKEGQNVTLSCEQNLNHDAMYWYRQDPGQGLRLIYYSQIVNDFQKGDIAEGYSVSREKKESFPLTVTSAQKNPTAFYLCASSIVVPGTGKAKNIQYFGAGTRLSVL.

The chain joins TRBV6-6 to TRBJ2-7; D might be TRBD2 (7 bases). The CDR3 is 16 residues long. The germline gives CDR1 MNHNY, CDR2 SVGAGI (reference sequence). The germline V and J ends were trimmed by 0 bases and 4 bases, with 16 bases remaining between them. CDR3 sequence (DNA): TGTGCCAGCAGTTACTCTACGGGGGGCGAATCTTACGAGCAGTACTTC. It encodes CASSYSTGGESYEQYF.

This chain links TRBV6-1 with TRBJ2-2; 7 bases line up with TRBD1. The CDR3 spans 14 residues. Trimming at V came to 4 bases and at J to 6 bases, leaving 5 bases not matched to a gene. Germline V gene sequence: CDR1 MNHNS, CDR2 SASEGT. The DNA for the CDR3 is TGTGCCAGCAGTGGGGACAGCCCCTCCGGGGAGCTGTTTTTT. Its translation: CASSGDSPSGELFF.

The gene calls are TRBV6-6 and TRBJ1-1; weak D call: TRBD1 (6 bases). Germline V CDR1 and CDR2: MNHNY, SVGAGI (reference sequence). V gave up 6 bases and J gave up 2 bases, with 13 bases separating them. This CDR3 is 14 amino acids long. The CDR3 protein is CASRGGVGNTEAFF. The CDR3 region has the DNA TGTGCCAGCAGAGGGGGTGTAGGTAACACTGAAGCTTTCTTT.

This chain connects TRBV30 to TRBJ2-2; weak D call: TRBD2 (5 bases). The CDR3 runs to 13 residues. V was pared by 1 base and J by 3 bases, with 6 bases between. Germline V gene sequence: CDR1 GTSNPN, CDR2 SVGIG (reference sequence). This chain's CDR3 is CAWSEDYTGELFF. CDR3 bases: TGTGCCTGGAGTGAGGACTACACCGGGGAGCTGTTTTTT.

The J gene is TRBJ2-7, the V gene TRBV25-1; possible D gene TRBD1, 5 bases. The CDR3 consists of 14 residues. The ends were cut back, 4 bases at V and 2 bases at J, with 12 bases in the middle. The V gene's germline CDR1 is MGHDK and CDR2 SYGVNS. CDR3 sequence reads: CASSAGSLTYEQYF. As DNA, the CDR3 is TGTGCCAGCAGTGCAGGGTCGTTGACCTACGAGCAGTACTTC.

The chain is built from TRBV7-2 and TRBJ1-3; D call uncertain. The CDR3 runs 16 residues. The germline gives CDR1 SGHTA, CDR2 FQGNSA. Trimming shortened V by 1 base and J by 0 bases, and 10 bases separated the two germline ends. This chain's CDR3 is CASSLVSPSSGNTIYF. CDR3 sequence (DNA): TGTGCCAGCAGCTTAGTTAGCCCGAGCTCTGGAAACACCATATATTTT.

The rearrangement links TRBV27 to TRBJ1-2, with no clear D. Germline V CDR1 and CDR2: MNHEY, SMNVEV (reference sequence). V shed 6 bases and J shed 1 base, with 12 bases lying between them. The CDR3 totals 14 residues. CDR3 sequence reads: CASSPVRVNYGYTF. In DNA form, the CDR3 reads TGTGCCAGCAGCCCCGTGAGGGTTAACTATGGCTACACCTTC.

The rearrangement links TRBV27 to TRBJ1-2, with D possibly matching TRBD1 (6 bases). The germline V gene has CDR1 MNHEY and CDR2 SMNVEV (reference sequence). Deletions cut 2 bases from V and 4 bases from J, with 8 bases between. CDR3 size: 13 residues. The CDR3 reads CASSLTGPYGYTF. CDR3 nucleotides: TGTGCCAGCAGTTTAACAGGGCCCTATGGCTACACCTTC.

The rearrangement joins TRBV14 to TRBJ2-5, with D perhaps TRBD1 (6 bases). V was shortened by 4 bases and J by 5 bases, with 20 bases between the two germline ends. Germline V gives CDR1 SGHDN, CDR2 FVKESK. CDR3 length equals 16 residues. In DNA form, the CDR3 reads TGTGCCAGCAGCCCGCTATTAATGGGGGCTTGGGAGACCCAGTACTTC. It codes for CASSPLLMGAWETQYF.

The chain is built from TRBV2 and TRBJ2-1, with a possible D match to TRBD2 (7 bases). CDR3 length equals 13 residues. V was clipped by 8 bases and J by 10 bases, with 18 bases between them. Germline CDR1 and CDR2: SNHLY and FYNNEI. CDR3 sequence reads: CASPGGAGREQFF. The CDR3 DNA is TGTGCCAGCCCGGGGGGCGCGGGGCGAGAGCAGTTCTTC.

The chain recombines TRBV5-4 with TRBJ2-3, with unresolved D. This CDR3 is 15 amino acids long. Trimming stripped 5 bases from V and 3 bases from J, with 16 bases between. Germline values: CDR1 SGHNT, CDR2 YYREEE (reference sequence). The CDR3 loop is CASSSKAPSTDTQYF. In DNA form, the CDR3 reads TGTGCCAGCAGTTCTAAAGCACCATCTACAGATACGCAGTATTTT.

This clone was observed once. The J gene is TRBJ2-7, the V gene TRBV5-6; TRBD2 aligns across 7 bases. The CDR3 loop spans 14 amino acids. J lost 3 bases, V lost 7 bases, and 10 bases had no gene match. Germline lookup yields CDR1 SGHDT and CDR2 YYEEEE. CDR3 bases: TGTGCCAGCCACTCGGGTGAGCGGGACTACGAGCAGTACTTC. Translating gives CASHSGERDYEQYF.

CDR3 in DNA: TGTGCCAGCAGCTTGAAACAGATGCAAGAGACCCAGTACTTC. Residues: CASSLKQMQETQYF. V is TRBV7-9 and J is TRBJ2-5; the D is unclear. CDR1 is SEHNR and CDR2 is FQNEAQ in the germline V gene (reference sequence). With 3 bases removed from V and 2 bases from J, the gap between germline ends came to 10 bases. The CDR3 spans 14 residues.

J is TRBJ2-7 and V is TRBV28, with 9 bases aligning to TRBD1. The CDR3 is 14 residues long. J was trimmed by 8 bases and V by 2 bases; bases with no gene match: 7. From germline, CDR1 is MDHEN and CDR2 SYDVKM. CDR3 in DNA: TGTGCCAGCAGTTTAGAGGGGACAGGGCATCAGCAGTACTTC. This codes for CASSLEGTGHQQYF.

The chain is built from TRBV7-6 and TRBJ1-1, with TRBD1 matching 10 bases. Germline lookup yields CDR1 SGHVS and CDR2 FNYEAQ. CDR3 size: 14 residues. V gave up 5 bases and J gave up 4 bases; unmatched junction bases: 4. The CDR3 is CASSLRTGGTEAFF. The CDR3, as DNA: TGTGCCAGCAGCCTACGGACAGGGGGCACTGAAGCTTTCTTT. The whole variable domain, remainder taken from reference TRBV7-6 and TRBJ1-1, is GAGVSQSPRYKVTKRGQDVALRCDPISGHVSLYWYRQALGQGPEFLTYFNYEAQQDKSGLPNDRFSAERPEGSISTLTIQRTEQRDSAMYRCASSLRTGGTEAFFGQGTRLTVV.

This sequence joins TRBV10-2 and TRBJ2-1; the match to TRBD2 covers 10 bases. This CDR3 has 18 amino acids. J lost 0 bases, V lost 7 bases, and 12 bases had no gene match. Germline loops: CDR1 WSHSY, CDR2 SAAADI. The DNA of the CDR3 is TGCGCCAGCACGGTGCTAGCGGGGGCCGGGAGCTCCTACAATGAGCAGTTCTTC. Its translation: CASTVLAGAGSSYNEQFF.

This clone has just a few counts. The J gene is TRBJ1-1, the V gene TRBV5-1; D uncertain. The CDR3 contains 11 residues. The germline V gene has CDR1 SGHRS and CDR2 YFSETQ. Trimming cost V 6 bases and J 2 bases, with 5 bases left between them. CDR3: CASNGNTEAFF. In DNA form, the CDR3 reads TGCGCCAGCAACGGTAACACTGAAGCTTTCTTT.

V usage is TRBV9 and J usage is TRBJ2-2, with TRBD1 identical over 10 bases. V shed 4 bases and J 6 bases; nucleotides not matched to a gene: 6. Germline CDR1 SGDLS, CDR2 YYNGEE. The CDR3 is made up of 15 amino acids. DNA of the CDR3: TGTGCCAGCAGCCTTAGGACAGGGGGTCCCGGGGAGCTGTTTTTT. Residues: CASSLRTGGPGELFF.

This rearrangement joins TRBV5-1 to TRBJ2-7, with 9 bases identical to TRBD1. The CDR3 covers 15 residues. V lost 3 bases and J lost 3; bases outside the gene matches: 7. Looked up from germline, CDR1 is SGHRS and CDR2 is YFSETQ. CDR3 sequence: CASSSRTGESYEQYF. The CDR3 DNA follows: TGCGCCAGCAGCTCCAGGACAGGGGAAAGCTACGAGCAGTACTTC.

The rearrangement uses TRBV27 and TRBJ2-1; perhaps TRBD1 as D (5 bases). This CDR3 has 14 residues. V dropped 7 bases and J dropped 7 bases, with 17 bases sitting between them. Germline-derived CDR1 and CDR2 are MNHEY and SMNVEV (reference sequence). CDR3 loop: CASTPLQGLNEQFF. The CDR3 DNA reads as TGTGCCAGCACCCCCTTGCAGGGATTAAATGAGCAGTTCTTC.

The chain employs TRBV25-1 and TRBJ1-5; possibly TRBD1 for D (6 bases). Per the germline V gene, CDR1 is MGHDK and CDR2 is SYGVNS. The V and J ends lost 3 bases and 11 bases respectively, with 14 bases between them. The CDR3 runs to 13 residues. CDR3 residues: CASSDSIAGAQHF. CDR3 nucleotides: TGTGCCAGCAGTGATTCGATTGCAGGGGCCCAGCATTTT.

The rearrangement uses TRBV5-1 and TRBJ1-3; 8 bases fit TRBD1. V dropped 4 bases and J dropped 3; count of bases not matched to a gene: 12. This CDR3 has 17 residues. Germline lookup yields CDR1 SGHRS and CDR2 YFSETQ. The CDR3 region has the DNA TGCGCCAGCAGCCCTCGGACAGGGAGTAGTGGTGGAAACACCATATATTTT. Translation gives CASSPRTGSSGGNTIYF. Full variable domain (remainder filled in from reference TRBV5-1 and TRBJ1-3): KAGVTQTPRYLIKTRGQQVTLSCSPISGHRSVSWYQQTPGQGLQFLFEYFSETQRNKGNFPGRFSGRQFSNSRSEMNVSTLELGDSALYLCASSPRTGSSGGNTIYFGEGSWLTVV.

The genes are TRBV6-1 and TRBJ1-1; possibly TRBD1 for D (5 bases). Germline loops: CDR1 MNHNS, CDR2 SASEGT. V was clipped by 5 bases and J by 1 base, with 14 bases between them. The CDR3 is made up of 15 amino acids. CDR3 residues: CASSQGHRRNTEAFF. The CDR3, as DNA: TGTGCCAGCAGTCAAGGACATCGACGGAACACTGAAGCTTTCTTT.

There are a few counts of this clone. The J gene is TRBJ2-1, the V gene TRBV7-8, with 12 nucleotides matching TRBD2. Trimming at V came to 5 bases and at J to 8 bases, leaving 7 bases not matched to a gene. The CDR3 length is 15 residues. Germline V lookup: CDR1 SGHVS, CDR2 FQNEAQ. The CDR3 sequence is CASSPPGLAGDEQFF. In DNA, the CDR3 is TGTGCCAGCAGCCCGCCGGGACTAGCGGGTGATGAGCAGTTCTTC.

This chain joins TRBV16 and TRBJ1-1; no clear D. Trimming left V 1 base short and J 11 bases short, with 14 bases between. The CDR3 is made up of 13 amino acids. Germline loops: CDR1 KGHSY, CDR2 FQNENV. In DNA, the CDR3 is TGTGCCAGCAGCCAATTCGGAACGGCGGAGGCTTTCTTT. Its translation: CASSQFGTAEAFF.